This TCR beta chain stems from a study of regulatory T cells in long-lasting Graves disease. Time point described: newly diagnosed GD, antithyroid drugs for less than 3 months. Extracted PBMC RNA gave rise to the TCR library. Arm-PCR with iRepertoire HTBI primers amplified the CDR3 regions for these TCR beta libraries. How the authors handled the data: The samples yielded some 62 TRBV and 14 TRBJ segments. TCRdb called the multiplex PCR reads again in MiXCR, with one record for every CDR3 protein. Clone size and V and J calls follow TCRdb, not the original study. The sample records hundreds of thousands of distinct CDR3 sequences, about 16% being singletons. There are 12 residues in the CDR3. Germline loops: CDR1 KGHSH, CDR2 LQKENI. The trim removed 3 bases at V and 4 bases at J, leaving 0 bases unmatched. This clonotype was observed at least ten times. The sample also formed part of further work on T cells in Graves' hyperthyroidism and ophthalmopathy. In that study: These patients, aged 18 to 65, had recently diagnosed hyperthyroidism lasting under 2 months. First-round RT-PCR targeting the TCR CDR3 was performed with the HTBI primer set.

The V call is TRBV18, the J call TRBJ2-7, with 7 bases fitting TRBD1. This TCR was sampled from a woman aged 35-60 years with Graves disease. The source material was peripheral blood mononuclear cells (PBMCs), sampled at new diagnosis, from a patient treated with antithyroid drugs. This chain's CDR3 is CASSPDRYEQYF. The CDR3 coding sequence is TGTGCCAGCTCACCGGACAGGTACGAGCAGTACTTC. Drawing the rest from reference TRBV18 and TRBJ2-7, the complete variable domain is NAGVMQNPRHLVRRRGQEARLRCSPMKGHSHVYWYRQLPEEGLKFMVYLQKENIIDESGMPKERFSAEFPKEGPSILRIQQVVRGDSAAYFCASSPDRYEQYFGPGTRLTVT.